These 5 T cell receptor beta chains originate from one sample sequenced in a study of T-cell memory formation after mild COVID-19. TCRdb redid the calling of the 5' RACE reads with MiXCR, one entry per CDR3 protein. The repertoire holds roughly 68,000 distinct CDR3 sequences, with 15% to 20% as singletons. Sequencing was performed on PBMCs or a T cell subset sorted from them (not recorded which). All receptors come from an adult woman who had mild COVID-19 (a few samples of this study predate the infection). Cell type and time point are not known.

This clonotype was observed a few times. The chain has TRBV2 and TRBJ2-5; the match to TRBD1 covers 7 bases. Germline V gene data show CDR1 as SNHLY and CDR2 as FYNNEI. With 6 bases clipped from V and 2 bases from J, the junction kept 3 bases outside the gene matches. The CDR3 spans 13 residues. The CDR3 nucleotides are TGTGCCAGCAGGGGCAGGGGGCAAGAGACCCAGTACTTC. Amino acid sequence: CASRGRGQETQYF.

This clonotype was detected only a few times. The genes are TRBV7-9 and TRBJ2-3; D unclear. Germline CDR1 and CDR2: SEHNR and FQNEAQ (reference sequence). CDR3 length equals 16 residues. The germline V and J ends were trimmed by 5 bases and 0 bases, with 15 bases remaining between them. This CDR3 reads CASSRYPQESTDTQYF. The CDR3 DNA sequence: TGTGCCAGCAGCCGGTATCCCCAAGAAAGCACAGATACGCAGTATTTT.

V and J are TRBV7-6 and TRBJ2-5; D is ambiguous. Trimming pared 4 bases from V and 5 bases from J, leaving 8 bases between. In germline, CDR1 is SGHVS, CDR2 FNYEAQ. There are 12 residues in the CDR3. This CDR3 reads CASSSSRETQYF. CDR3 in DNA: TGTGCCAGCAGCTCCTCTCGGGAGACCCAGTACTTC. Full variable domain (outside the CDR3, taken from reference TRBV7-6 and TRBJ2-5): GAGVSQSPRYKVTKRGQDVALRCDPISGHVSLYWYRQALGQGPEFLTYFNYEAQQDKSGLPNDRFSAERPEGSISTLTIQRTEQRDSAMYRCASSSSRETQYFGPGTRLLVL.

This clonotype was seen a handful of times. This chain joins TRBV11-1 and TRBJ2-3, with 8 bases matching TRBD2. Germline V gene lookup returns CDR1 SGHAT and CDR2 FQDESV (reference sequence). Trimming at V came to 5 bases and at J to 0 bases, leaving 7 bases not matched to a gene. The CDR3 is 16 residues long. For the CDR3, the DNA is TGTGCCAGCAGCGAAAGGATAGCGGGAAGCACAGATACGCAGTATTTT. Its translation: CASSERIAGSTDTQYF.

This chain links TRBV7-8 with TRBJ2-1; TRBD1 agrees at 7 bases. Trimming took 0 bases from V and 6 from J; bases not matched to a gene: 8. Germline CDR1 reads SGHVS; CDR2 reads FQNEAQ. The CDR3 runs to 16 residues. The CDR3 protein is CASSLAMWNRGNEQFF. The CDR3 DNA sequence: TGTGCCAGCAGCTTAGCGATGTGGAACAGGGGCAATGAGCAGTTCTTC.